A selection of T cell receptor beta chains follows, all from one sample in a study of early T cells in non-severe SARS-CoV-2 infection. TCRdb redid the calling of the 5' RACE reads with MiXCR, one entry per CDR3 protein. Of 40,000 or so distinct CDR3 sequences detected, roughly 6% appear once; the ten largest clones hold around 12%. Material: whole blood. The receptors were sampled from an adult who was a healthcare worker with PCR-confirmed SARS-CoV-2 infection or an uninfected control (not recorded which). CDR3s leave out the opening cysteine and the closing phenylalanine or tryptophan.

TRBJ2-1	TRBV12-3/TRBV12-4	ASSRTDEQF
TRBJ2-3	TRBV28	ASRLQGAMTDTQY
TRBJ2-3	TRBV7-9	AVSPLGPDTQY
TRBJ2-2	TRBV4-3	ASSPGRNTGELF
TRBJ1-2	TRBV18	ASSPVGYYGYT
TRBJ1-6	TRBV20-1	SAPIGGRTYNSPLH
TRBJ2-2	TRBV12-3/TRBV12-4	ASRPQGSGELF
TRBJ2-1	TRBV29-1	SVHLPSNEQF
TRBJ1-2	TRBV6-5	ASSYDRVNANGYT
TRBJ2-3	TRBV18	ASSPAKLVPSTDTQY
TRBJ2-1	TRBV7-3	ASSLRSSGGYNEQF
TRBJ2-5	TRBV5-6	ASEGRQGWRETQY
TRBJ2-3	TRBV4-3	ASSQVFAHIAGFTDTQY
TRBJ2-7	TRBV7-2	ASSAWDRTYEQY
TRBJ2-3	TRBV5-1	ASSLATSGASTDTQY
TRBJ1-2	TRBV19	ASSADSYGYT
TRBJ2-7	TRBV10-2	ASTGQGVSY
TRBJ2-1	TRBV20-1	SAVGTSTSYNEQF
TRBJ1-2	TRBV6-5	AAGTFYGYT
TRBJ2-7	TRBV3-1	ASSPFPGANEQY
TRBJ1-3	TRBV18	ASSPFPVQGFPGNTIY
TRBJ1-3	TRBV20-1	SAGTDSLSGNTIY
TRBJ2-7	TRBV10-2	ASSASNSYEQY
TRBJ2-1	TRBV6-5	ASSYATGGRVNPNEQF
TRBJ2-1	TRBV5-1	ASSFLGGKDEQF
TRBJ1-6	TRBV27	ASRSSGQGGNSPLH
TRBJ2-1	TRBV6-1	ASREDSNYNEQF
TRBJ2-3	TRBV11-2	ASSTTQVSKADTQY
TRBJ2-1	TRBV3-1	ASSQELLSSYNEQF
TRBJ1-2	TRBV20-1	SAKRQGPNYGYT
TRBJ2-3	TRBV12-3/TRBV12-4	ASTLGEDTQY
TRBJ2-2	TRBV5-4	ASSQGGTANTGELF
TRBJ2-7	TRBV28	ASSLSETGAYEQY
TRBJ1-1	TRBV27	ASSSTGRNTEAF
TRBJ2-3	TRBV7-3	ASSPGLATGDTQY
TRBJ2-1	TRBV4-3	ASSQDGTQSSYNEQF
TRBJ2-1	TRBV27	ASSTGPATLYNEQF
TRBJ1-1	TRBV3-1	ASSPRDNTEAF
TRBJ2-3	TRBV7-9	ASSNRGDTQY
TRBJ1-5	TRBV12-3/TRBV12-4	ASSFEGGRNQPQH
TRBJ1-5	TRBV3-1	ASSLVAQH
TRBJ2-3	TRBV20-1	SAKEVEGGFTDTQY
TRBJ1-1	TRBV7-9	ASSLVGSMNTEAF
TRBJ1-1	TRBV7-9	ASSLAQGFGTEAF
TRBJ2-1	TRBV7-2	ASSLVPTGVRYEQF
TRBJ1-2	TRBV10-3	AISESGDRGNNYGYT
TRBJ2-1	TRBV20-1	SARDSGLAGRDEQF
TRBJ2-7	TRBV5-1	ASSGSGTGGEQY
TRBJ2-2	TRBV4-3	ASSRDNQGAWELF
TRBJ2-7	TRBV12-3/TRBV12-4	ASNFGGGPYEQY
TRBJ1-2	TRBV6-1	ASRDRGSHGYT
TRBJ2-1	TRBV20-1	SARDMGLAGDNEQF
TRBJ2-2	TRBV20-1	SASLAGGTGELF
TRBJ2-6	TRBV18	ASSPRRLSGANVLT
TRBJ2-1	TRBV11-2	ASSLGVVGEQF
TRBJ2-3	TRBV19	ASSMDRALDTQY
TRBJ1-6	TRBV28	ASTDSTNSPLH
TRBJ2-3	TRBV12-3/TRBV12-4	ASSQRTSGYTQY